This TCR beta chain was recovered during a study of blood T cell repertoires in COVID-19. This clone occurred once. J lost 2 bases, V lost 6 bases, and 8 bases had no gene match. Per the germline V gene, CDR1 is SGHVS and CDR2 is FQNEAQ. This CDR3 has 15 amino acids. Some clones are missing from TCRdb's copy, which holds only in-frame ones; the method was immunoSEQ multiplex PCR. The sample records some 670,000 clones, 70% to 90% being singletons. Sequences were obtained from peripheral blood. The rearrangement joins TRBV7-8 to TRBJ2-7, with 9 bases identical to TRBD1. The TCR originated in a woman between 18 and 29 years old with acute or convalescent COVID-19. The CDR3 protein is CASRTRRTGAYEQYF. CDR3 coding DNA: TGTGCCAGCAGAACACGCAGGACAGGGGCCTACGAGCAGTACTTC.